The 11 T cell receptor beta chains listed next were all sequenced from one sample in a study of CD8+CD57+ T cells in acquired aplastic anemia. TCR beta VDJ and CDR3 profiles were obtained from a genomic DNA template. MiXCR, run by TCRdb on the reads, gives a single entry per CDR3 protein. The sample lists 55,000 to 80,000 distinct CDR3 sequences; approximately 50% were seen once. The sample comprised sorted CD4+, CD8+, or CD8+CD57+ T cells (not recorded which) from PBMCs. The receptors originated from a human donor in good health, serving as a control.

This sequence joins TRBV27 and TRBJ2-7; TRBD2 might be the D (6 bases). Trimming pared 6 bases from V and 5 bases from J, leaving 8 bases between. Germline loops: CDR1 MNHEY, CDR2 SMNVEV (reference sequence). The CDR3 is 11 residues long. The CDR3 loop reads CASSRGNEQYF. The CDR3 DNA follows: TGTGCCAGCAGCCGCGGGAACGAGCAGTACTTC.

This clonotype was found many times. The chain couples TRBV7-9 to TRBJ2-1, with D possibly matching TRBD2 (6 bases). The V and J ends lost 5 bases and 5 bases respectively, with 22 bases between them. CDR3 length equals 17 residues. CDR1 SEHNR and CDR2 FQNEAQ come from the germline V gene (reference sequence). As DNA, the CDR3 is TGTGCCAGCAGCGACATACCCGGGACTGTAGACAACAATGAGCAGTTCTTC. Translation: CASSDIPGTVDNNEQFF.

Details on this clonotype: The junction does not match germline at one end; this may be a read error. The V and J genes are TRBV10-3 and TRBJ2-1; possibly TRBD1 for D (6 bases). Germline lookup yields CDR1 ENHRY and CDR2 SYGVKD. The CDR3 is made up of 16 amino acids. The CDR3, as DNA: TGTGCCAGCAGTGAAGAACAGGGACGGCCCTACGATGAGCAGTCCTTC. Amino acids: CASSEEQGRPYDEQSF.

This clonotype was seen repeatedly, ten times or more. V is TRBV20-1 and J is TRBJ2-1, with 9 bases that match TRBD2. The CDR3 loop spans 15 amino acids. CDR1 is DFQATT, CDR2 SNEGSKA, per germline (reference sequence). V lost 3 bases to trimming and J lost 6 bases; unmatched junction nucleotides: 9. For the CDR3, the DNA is TGCAGTGCTAGCTTCGCGGGAGGGCTTCGCAATGAGCAGTTCTTC. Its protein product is CSASFAGGLRNEQFF.

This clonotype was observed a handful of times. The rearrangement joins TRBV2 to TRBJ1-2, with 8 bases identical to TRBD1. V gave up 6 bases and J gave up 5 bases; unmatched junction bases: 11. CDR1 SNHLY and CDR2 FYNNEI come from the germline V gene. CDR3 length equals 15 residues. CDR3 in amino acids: CASSLESGGMYGYTF. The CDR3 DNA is TGTGCCAGCAGCCTTGAGTCAGGGGGCATGTATGGCTACACCTTC.

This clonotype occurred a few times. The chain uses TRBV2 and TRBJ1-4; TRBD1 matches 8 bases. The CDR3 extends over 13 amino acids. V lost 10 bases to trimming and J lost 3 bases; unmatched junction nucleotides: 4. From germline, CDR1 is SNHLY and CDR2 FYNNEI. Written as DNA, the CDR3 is TGTGCCATGCAGGGGGCGGCTAATGAAAAACTGTTTTTT. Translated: CAMQGAANEKLFF.

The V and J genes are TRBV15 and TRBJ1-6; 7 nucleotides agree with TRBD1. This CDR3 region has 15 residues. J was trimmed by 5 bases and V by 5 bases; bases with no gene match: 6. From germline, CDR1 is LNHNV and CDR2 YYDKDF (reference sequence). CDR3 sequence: CATSWGDRDNSPLHF. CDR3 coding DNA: TGTGCCACCAGCTGGGGAGACAGGGATAATTCACCCCTCCACTTT. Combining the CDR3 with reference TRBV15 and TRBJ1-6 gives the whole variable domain DAMVIQNPRYQVTQFGKPVTLSCSQTLNHNVMYWYQQKSSQAPKLLFHYYDKDFNNEADTPDNFQSRRPNTSFCFLDIRSPGLGDTAMYLCATSWGDRDNSPLHFGNGTRLTVT.

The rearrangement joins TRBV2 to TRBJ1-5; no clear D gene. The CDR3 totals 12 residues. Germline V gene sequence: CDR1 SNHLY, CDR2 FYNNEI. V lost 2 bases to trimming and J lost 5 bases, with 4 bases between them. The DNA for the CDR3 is TGTGCCAGCAGTGAAAACGATCAGCCCCAGCATTTT. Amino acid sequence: CASSENDQPQHF.

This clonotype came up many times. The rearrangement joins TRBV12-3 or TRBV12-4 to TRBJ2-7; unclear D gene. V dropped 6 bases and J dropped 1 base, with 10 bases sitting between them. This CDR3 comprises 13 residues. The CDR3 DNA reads TGTGCCAGCAGCGCCCTTTTGTCCTACGAGCAGTACTTC. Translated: CASSALLSYEQYF.

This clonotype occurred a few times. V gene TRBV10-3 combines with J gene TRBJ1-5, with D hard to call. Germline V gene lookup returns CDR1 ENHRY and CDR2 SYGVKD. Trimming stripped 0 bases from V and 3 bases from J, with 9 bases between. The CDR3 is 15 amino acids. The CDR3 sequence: CAISESKGNNQPQHF. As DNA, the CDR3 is TGTGCCATCAGTGAGTCGAAGGGAAACAATCAGCCCCAGCATTTT.

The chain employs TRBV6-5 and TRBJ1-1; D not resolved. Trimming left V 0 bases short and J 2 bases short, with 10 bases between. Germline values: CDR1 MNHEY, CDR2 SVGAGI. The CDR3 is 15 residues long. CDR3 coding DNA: TGTGCCAGCAGTTACTCGGAGGGCAGCAACACTGAAGCTTTCTTT. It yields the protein CASSYSEGSNTEAFF.